These T cell receptor beta chains were read from a single sample in a study of fetal regulatory T cell absence and autoimmunity. The table came from immunoSEQ multiplex PCR; TCRdb's copy has only in-frame clones and leaves some out. The table has about 95,000 clones, about two thirds seen once; the top ten hold roughly 2%. Sequencing was done on a sample of pancreas tissue. The receptors were sampled from a male donor with IPEX syndrome. The CDR3 runs from the conserved cysteine through the conserved F or W. D genes are given only for firm matches. Part of the rows lack a size; the others show once, few, many or a class for expanded clones.

TRBJ2-7 | 14 | few | TRBV6-1 | TRBD2 | CATQREGGLGEQYF | TGTGCCACCCAGCGGGAGGGAGGATTAGGTGAGCAGTACTTC
TRBJ2-4 | 14 | NA | TRBV6-6 | TRBD1 | CASSLGQGQNIQYF | TGTGCCAGCAGTTTAGGACAGGGCCAAAACATTCAGTACTTC
TRBJ1-1 | 15 | NA | TRBV4-3 | NA | CASSHPRVGNTEAFF | TGCGCCAGCAGCCACCCCCGAGTAGGGAACACTGAAGCTTTCTTT
TRBJ2-1 | 14 | NA | TRBV18 | TRBD2 | CASSPGLVHNEQFF | TGTGCCAGCTCACCGGGACTAGTCCACAATGAGCAGTTCTTC
TRBJ2-7 | 13 | NA | TRBV18 | TRBD2 | CASSPSGGDEQYF | TGTGCCAGCTCACCCAGCGGGGGGGACGAGCAGTACTTC
TRBJ2-2 | 12 | NA | TRBV6-5 | NA | CASSWDTGELFF | TGTGCCAGCAGTTGGGACACCGGGGAGCTGTTTTTT
TRBJ1-6 | 15 | NA | TRBV19 | TRBD1 | CASRTTGGYNSPLHF | TGTGCCAGTAGGACGACAGGGGGCTATAATTCACCCCTCCACTTT
TRBJ2-1 | 11 | few | TRBV6-1 | TRBD1 | CASLIGTGQFF | TGTGCCAGCCTTATAGGGACAGGGCAGTTCTTC
TRBJ1-6 | 12 | NA | TRBV27 | NA | CASSLTGSPLHF | TGTGCCAGCAGTCTCACAGGTTCACCCCTCCACTTT
TRBJ1-5 | 14 | NA | TRBV7-9 | NA | CASSLIGGNQPQHF | TGTGCCAGCAGCTTAATTGGCGGGAATCAGCCCCAGCATTTT
TRBJ1-2 | 10 | NA | TRBV14 | NA | CASSQGGYTF | TGTGCCAGCAGCCAGGGTGGCTACACCTTC
TRBJ2-3 | 12 | NA | TRBV6-6 | NA | CASSFNPDTQYF | TGTGCCAGCAGTTTCAACCCAGATACGCAGTATTTT
TRBJ2-3 | 16 | NA | TRBV7-2 | TRBD2 | CASSLYAGGPTDTQYF | TGTGCCAGCAGCTTATATGCGGGAGGGCCCACAGATACGCAGTATTTT
TRBJ1-4 | 12 | NA | TRBV10-1 | NA | CASSQFRDLNVF | TGCGCCAGCAGCCAATTTCGGGACCTTAACGTTTTT
TRBJ2-3 | 16 | NA | TRBV6-5 | TRBD2 | CASSLGLAGSTDTQYF | TGTGCCAGCAGTTTGGGACTAGCGGGGAGCACAGATACGCAGTATTTT
TRBJ2-1 | 14 | NA | TRBV7-2 | NA | CASSLAGSYNEQFF | TGTGCCAGCAGCTTAGCGGGCTCCTACAATGAGCAGTTCTTC
TRBJ2-5 | 16 | few | TRBV5-1 | NA | CASSLEQVALQETQYF | TGCGCCAGCAGCTTGGAACAGGTGGCCCTACAAGAGACCCAGTACTTC
TRBJ2-7 | 16 | NA | TRBV6-6 | TRBD1 | CASSAEGAGFLYEQYF | TGTGCCAGCAGTGCCGAGGGGGCTGGTTTTTTGTACGAGCAGTACTTC
TRBJ1-2 | 14 | NA | TRBV19 | NA | CATPGGPPNYGYTF | TGTGCCACCCCCGGGGGGCCACCTAACTATGGCTACACCTTC
TRBJ2-7 | 15 | NA | TRBV25-1 | NA | CASSAGGTGTYEQYF | TGTGCCAGCAGTGCGGGCGGGACGGGGACCTACGAGCAGTACTTC
TRBJ2-7 | 15 | NA | TRBV7-9 | NA | CASSWARTNFYEQYF | TGTGCCAGCAGCTGGGCCCGAACGAACTTTTACGAGCAGTACTTC
TRBJ1-1 | 13 | NA | TRBV14 | NA | CASSQGLTLGAFF | TGTGCCAGCAGCCAAGGCTTGACCCTGGGAGCTTTCTTT
TRBJ1-2 | 15 | NA | TRBV10-3 | TRBD1 | CAISEYGTGKNGYTF | TGTGCCATCAGTGAGTATGGGACAGGGAAGAATGGCTACACCTTC
TRBJ2-5 | 13 | NA | TRBV7-9 | NA | CASGLDQEETQYF | TGTGCCAGCGGCTTAGATCAAGAAGAGACCCAGTACTTC